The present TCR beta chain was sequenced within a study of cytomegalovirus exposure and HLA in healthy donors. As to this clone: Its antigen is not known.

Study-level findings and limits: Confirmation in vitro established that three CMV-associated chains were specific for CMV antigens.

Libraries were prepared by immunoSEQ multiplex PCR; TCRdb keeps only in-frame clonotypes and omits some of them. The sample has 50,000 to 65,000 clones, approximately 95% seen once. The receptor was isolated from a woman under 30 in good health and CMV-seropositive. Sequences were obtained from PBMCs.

DNA of the CDR3: TGTGCCAGCAGTTGGGACAGTCGCTCAGCAACTAATGAAAAACTGTTTTTT. Translation gives CASSWDSRSATNEKLFF. The chain carries TRBV27 and TRBJ1-4; 7 nucleotides agree with TRBD1. From germline, CDR1 is MNHEY and CDR2 SMNVEV (reference sequence). The V gene end was trimmed by 4 bases and the J gene end by 0 bases; junction bases not matched to a gene: 8. This CDR3 is 17 amino acids long.